One sample yielded the 25 T cell receptor beta chains listed below, sequenced in a study of blood T cell repertoires in COVID-19. This table comes from immunoSEQ multiplex PCR, and its TCRdb copy is limited to in-frame clones, with some not included. This table has around 170,000 clones, 90% appearing once. Sequencing input: peripheral blood. The source of these receptors is a man in his fifties with acute or convalescent COVID-19.

This clone has only one observation. The V gene is TRBV7-9, the J gene TRBJ1-1; 7 bases line up with TRBD1. V shed 1 base, J shed 4 bases, and the junction held 6 bases outside the gene matches. Germline V gene lookup returns CDR1 SEHNR and CDR2 FQNEAQ (reference sequence). CDR3 size: 15 residues. This CDR3 is CASSLVAGGSTEAFF. The CDR3 nucleotides are TGTGCCAGCAGCTTAGTGGCAGGGGGAAGCACTGAAGCTTTCTTT.

The rearrangement uses TRBV7-2 and TRBJ1-3; TRBD1 might be the D (6 bases). CDR3 length: 16 amino acids. V lost 5 bases and J lost 3, with 17 bases in between. The V gene's germline CDR1 is SGHTA and CDR2 FQGNSA. CDR3 nucleotide sequence: TGTGCCAGCAGCCCCGCTGGGGGCGCTTTTGGAAACACCATATATTTT. Residues: CASSPAGGAFGNTIYF.

The rearrangement links TRBV18 to TRBJ1-6; D is possibly TRBD1 (6 bases). This CDR3 comprises 17 residues. V was clipped by 6 bases and J by 0 bases, with 15 bases between them. Germline loops: CDR1 KGHSH, CDR2 LQKENI. This chain's CDR3 is CASSLQGSSSYNSPLHF. The CDR3 DNA sequence: TGTGCCAGCTCCCTACAGGGATCTAGCTCCTATAATTCACCCCTCCACTTT.

The rearrangement links TRBV4-3 to TRBJ2-5, with a possible D match to TRBD1 (6 bases). The germline gives CDR1 LGHNA, CDR2 YSLEER. V lost 4 bases and J 2 bases, leaving 14 bases between the germline ends. The CDR3 is 15 amino acids. CDR3 DNA sequence: TGCGCCAGCAGCCCTCCGGGACACCCTCAAGAGACCCAGTACTTC. Translating it yields CASSPPGHPQETQYF.

The chain employs TRBV28 and TRBJ2-1; D might be TRBD1 (6 bases). Per the germline V gene, CDR1 is MDHEN and CDR2 is SYDVKM. V was cut by 6 bases and J by 9 bases, with 12 bases left in between. The CDR3 consists of 12 residues. CDR3 protein: CASRPQGFEQFF. The CDR3 DNA is TGTGCCAGCAGACCCCAGGGGTTTGAGCAGTTCTTC.

This clone was seen a single time. The chain combines TRBV30 with TRBJ1-4; D is uncertain. The CDR3 sequence is 14 residues long. Trimming removed 3 bases from V and 5 bases from J, with 13 bases in between. Germline V gene data show CDR1 as GTSNPN and CDR2 as SVGIG (reference sequence). The CDR3 coding sequence is TGTGCCTGGAGACGGGGAGCGGGCAATGAAAAACTGTTTTTT. Translated, it gives CAWRRGAGNEKLFF.

CDR3 loop: CASSLTGVSTDTQYF. The CDR3 DNA sequence: TGTGCCAGCAGCTTGACAGGGGTTAGCACAGATACGCAGTATTTT. The genes are TRBV5-4 and TRBJ2-3, with 7 bases aligning to TRBD1. Trimming removed 1 base from V and 0 bases from J; junction bases left unmatched: 2. Per germline, CDR1 SGHNT and CDR2 YYREEE (reference sequence). The CDR3 spans 15 residues.

The chain couples TRBV11-1 to TRBJ1-2, with no clear D. There are 13 residues in the CDR3. The V gene lost 0 bases and the J gene lost 4 bases, with 6 bases spanning the gap. Germline V gene sequence: CDR1 SGHAT, CDR2 FQDESV (reference sequence). The DNA for the CDR3 is TGTGCCAGCAGCTTAGCGGGGAGCTATGGCTACACCTTC. Protein sequence: CASSLAGSYGYTF.

This chain joins TRBV7-3 and TRBJ2-5, with 7 bases lining up with TRBD2. After removal of 5 bases from V and 4 bases from J, the junction contained 13 bases not matched to a gene. The germline V gene has CDR1 SGHTA and CDR2 FQGTGA. The CDR3 totals 16 residues. The CDR3 here is CASSPSGRPRAETQYF. The CDR3 region has the DNA TGTGCCAGCAGCCCCTCCGGGAGGCCCAGGGCAGAGACCCAGTACTTC.

The rearrangement uses TRBV7-2 and TRBJ2-7, with no clear D. CDR1 and CDR2 (germline): SGHTA, FQGNSA. Trimming cost V 1 base and J 2 bases, with 3 bases left between them. This CDR3 spans 12 amino acids. The CDR3 here is CASSLGTYEQYF. Here the CDR3 DNA reads TGTGCCAGCAGCTTAGGTACCTACGAGCAGTACTTC. The variable domain in full, completed from reference TRBV7-2 and TRBJ2-7, reads GAGVSQSPSNKVTEKGKDVELRCDPISGHTALYWYRQSLGQGLEFLIYFQGNSAPDKSGLPSDRFSAERTGGSVSTLTIQRTQQEDSAVYLCASSLGTYEQYFGPGTRLTVT.

The V gene is TRBV7-6, the J gene TRBJ2-7; tentative D call: TRBD2 (7 bases). This CDR3 contains 15 residues. CDR1 and CDR2 (germline): SGHVS, FNYEAQ. The germline V and J ends were trimmed by 1 base and 2 bases, with 12 bases remaining between them. DNA for the CDR3: TGTGCCAGCAGCTTAGGGGCGGGGGCAACCTACGAGCAGTACGTC. Protein: CASSLGAGATYEQYV.

The rearrangement joins TRBV27 to TRBJ2-2; TRBD1 is a possible D gene (6 bases). V was cut by 3 bases and J by 0 bases, with 14 bases left in between. Germline CDR1 reads MNHEY; CDR2 reads SMNVEV (reference sequence). CDR3 length: 17 residues. As DNA, the CDR3 is TGTGCCAGCAGTTTGGGGGCCAAGGGGCCGAACACCGGGGAGCTGTTTTTT. Protein sequence: CASSLGAKGPNTGELFF.

The chain uses TRBV9 and TRBJ1-4; D possibly corresponds to TRBD1 (6 bases). The germline V gene has CDR1 SGDLS and CDR2 YYNGEE. The V end lost 3 bases, the J end lost 4 bases, and 16 bases lay between the germline ends. The CDR3 contains 16 residues. Written as DNA, the CDR3 is TGTGCCAGCAGCGCCACACAGGGAACCGTTAATGAAAAACTGTTTTTT. Translation: CASSATQGTVNEKLFF.

The chain recombines TRBV5-1 with TRBJ1-1; 10 bases line up with TRBD1. The length of the CDR3 is 13 residues. The V and J ends lost 3 bases and 7 bases, in that order; junction bases with no gene match: 3. Germline V gene data show CDR1 as SGHRS and CDR2 as YFSETQ. The CDR3 is CASSSRDRGEAFF. The CDR3 DNA follows: TGCGCCAGCAGCTCCCGGGACAGGGGTGAAGCTTTCTTT.

V gene TRBV3-1 (or the pseudogene TRBV3-2) combines with J gene TRBJ1-2, with TRBD1 identical over 8 bases. The V gene end was trimmed by 3 bases and the J gene end by 2 bases; junction bases not matched to a gene: 5. The CDR3 contains 15 residues. Germline-derived CDR1 and CDR2 are LGHDT and YNNKEL (reference sequence). CDR3 region: CASSQQGAWNYGYTF. As DNA, the CDR3 is TGTGCCAGCAGCCAGCAGGGGGCCTGGAACTATGGCTACACCTTC.

The chain couples TRBV7-9 to TRBJ1-2; 7 bases fit TRBD1. The junction had 6 bases not matched to a gene; V was cut back by 6 bases and J by 8 bases. This CDR3 contains 12 residues. Per germline, CDR1 SEHNR and CDR2 FQNEAQ (reference sequence). The CDR3 sequence is CASRGRGRGYTF. The CDR3 nucleotides are TGTGCCAGCAGGGGAAGGGGGCGAGGCTACACCTTC. The entire variable domain, with the rest obtained from reference TRBV7-9 and TRBJ1-2, is as follows: DTGVSQNPRHKITKRGQNVTFRCDPISEHNRLYWYRQTLGQGPEFLTYFQNEAQLEKSRLLSDRFSAERPKGSFSTLEIQRTEQGDSAMYLCASRGRGRGYTFGSGTRLTVV.

V usage is TRBV23-1 and J usage is TRBJ2-2; the D is unclear. TRBV23-1 counts as an open reading frame of uncertain function. V was clipped by 6 bases and J by 2 bases, with 10 bases between them. There are 14 residues in the CDR3. The CDR3 is CASRLSVNTGELFF. In DNA form, the CDR3 reads TGCGCCAGCAGACTTTCTGTAAACACCGGGGAGCTGTTTTTT.

The V gene is TRBV6-6, the J gene TRBJ1-1; 7 positions match TRBD1. This CDR3 is 13 amino acids long. Looked up from germline, CDR1 is MNHNY and CDR2 is SVGAGI (reference sequence). The J segment lost 4 bases and the V segment lost 4 bases, leaving 3 bases of the junction unmatched. CDR3: CASSLSGGTEAFF. Written as DNA, the CDR3 is TGTGCCAGCAGTTTATCAGGGGGCACTGAAGCTTTCTTT.

The chain has TRBV25-1 and TRBJ2-5; D remains unclear. V was clipped by 1 base and J by 2 bases, with 5 bases between them. Germline CDR1 MGHDK, CDR2 SYGVNS. This CDR3 has 13 residues. The CDR3 region is CASSEFVQETQYF. The DNA of the CDR3 is TGTGCCAGCAGTGAATTCGTGCAAGAGACCCAGTACTTC. Complete variable domain (other parts from reference TRBV25-1 and TRBJ2-5): EADIYQTPRYLVIGTGKKITLECSQTMGHDKMYWYQQDPGMELHLIHYSYGVNSTEKGDLSSESTVSRIRTEHFPLTLESARPSHTSQYLCASSEFVQETQYFGPGTRLLVL.

DNA for the CDR3: TGTGCCAGCACCGGAGAGGTGGCCTATGGCTACACCTTC. Amino acid sequence: CASTGEVAYGYTF. V is TRBV7-9 and J is TRBJ1-2; D gene ambiguous. Germline CDR1 and CDR2: SEHNR and FQNEAQ (reference sequence). The CDR3 has 13 residues. Trimming took off 7 bases at V and 4 bases at J, with 13 bases between the two ends.

The gene calls are TRBV7-6 and TRBJ2-2, with TRBD2 as a possible D gene (6 bases). The germline gives CDR1 SGHVS, CDR2 FNYEAQ. The CDR3 is 13 amino acids. V was cut by 6 bases and J by 7 bases, with 12 bases left in between. CDR3 protein: CASSRRGDGELFF. The CDR3 DNA reads TGTGCCAGCAGTAGGAGGGGCGACGGGGAGCTGTTTTTT.

The chain carries TRBV7-3 and TRBJ1-2; 12 bases are a match to TRBD1. CDR3 size: 15 residues. Germline V gives CDR1 SGHTA, CDR2 FQGTGA. The V segment lost 5 bases and the J segment 7 bases; nucleotides outside the gene matches: 8. The CDR3 coding sequence is TGTGCCAGCAGCCCAGGGACAGGGGGCGCCTTTGGCTACACCTTC. It specifies CASSPGTGGAFGYTF.

V usage is TRBV5-4 and J usage is TRBJ1-1; D may be TRBD1 (6 bases). The germline CDR1 and CDR2 sequences are SGHNT and YYREEE (reference sequence). Trimming removed 4 bases from V and 11 bases from J, with 15 bases in between. This CDR3 contains 12 residues. The DNA for the CDR3 is TGTGCCAGCAGCGTAGGACAGCTTCGGGCTTTCTTT. Translation: CASSVGQLRAFF.

In this sample, this clone turned up many times. The rearrangement joins TRBV5-4 to TRBJ1-2; weak D call: TRBD1 (5 bases). The CDR3 consists of 13 residues. Per the germline V gene, CDR1 is SGHNT and CDR2 is YYREEE (reference sequence). Trimming took off 0 bases at V and 6 bases at J, with 9 bases between the two ends. In nucleotides, the CDR3 is TGTGCCAGCAGCTTGGGGAGGGGAGATGGCTACACCTTC. Translated, it gives CASSLGRGDGYTF.

The V gene is TRBV10-3, the J gene TRBJ2-3; 7 nucleotides agree with TRBD1. V shed 8 bases, J shed 2 bases, and the junction held 1 base outside the gene matches. The germline V gene has CDR1 ENHRY and CDR2 SYGVKD. The CDR3 is 12 residues long. The CDR3 region has the DNA TGTGCCATCGGGACAGACACAGATACGCAGTATTTT. It is translated as CAIGTDTDTQYF.